The 22 T cell receptor beta chains reported below all come from one sample, sequenced in a study of blood T cell repertoires in COVID-19. Data came from immunoSEQ multiplex PCR; TCRdb stores just in-frame clones and leaves some out. The table records approximately 260,000 clones, about 85% of them present only once. The sample was peripheral blood. Receptors originate from a young man with active or convalescent COVID-19.

The count of this clone is one. This chain uses TRBV28 with TRBJ1-5; possible D gene TRBD1, 5 bases. This CDR3 is 15 amino acids long. Trimming removed 5 bases at V and 6 bases at J, with 17 bases between. The germline gives CDR1 MDHEN, CDR2 SYDVKM. DNA of the CDR3: TGTGCCAGCAGTAGAGGGGCGGGATATAGTCAGCCCCAGCATTTT. Its translation is CASSRGAGYSQPQHF.

This chain joins TRBV5-1 and TRBJ1-4; TRBD1 aligns across 10 bases. The germline CDR1 and CDR2 sequences are SGHRS and YFSETQ. Trimming took 5 bases from V and 6 from J; bases not matched to a gene: 4. CDR3 length equals 14 residues. The DNA for the CDR3 is TGCGCCAGCAGGGAAGGGACAGGGGATGAAAAACTGTTTTTT. This gives the protein CASREGTGDEKLFF.

The rearrangement links TRBV3-1 (or the pseudogene TRBV3-2) to TRBJ1-2; 9 nucleotides agree with TRBD1. The germline V gene encodes CDR1 LGHDT and CDR2 YNNKEL (reference sequence). V was pared by 3 bases and J by 5 bases, with 7 bases of the junction left unmatched. This CDR3 spans 15 amino acids. The CDR3 nucleotides read TGTGCCAGCAGCCACAATACAGGGACAGGGTATGGCTACACCTTC. Its protein product is CASSHNTGTGYGYTF.

The chain joins TRBV2 to TRBJ1-2; D might be TRBD1 (5 bases). The CDR3 spans 12 residues. Germline CDR1 and CDR2: SNHLY and FYNNEI. The V and J ends lost 6 bases and 8 bases respectively, with 13 bases between them. This chain's CDR3 is CASRGGAYGYTF. Here the CDR3 DNA reads TGTGCCAGCAGGGGGGGAGCTTACGGCTACACCTTC.

This chain links TRBV5-1 with TRBJ1-2, with D maybe TRBD1 (5 bases). Germline V CDR1 and CDR2: SGHRS, YFSETQ. V was cut by 5 bases and J by 8 bases, with 16 bases left in between. The CDR3 is made up of 13 amino acids. CDR3 amino acids: CASRSGPGEGYTF. The CDR3 DNA follows: TGCGCCAGCAGGTCAGGGCCAGGTGAGGGCTACACCTTC.

This clone has only one observation. V is TRBV28 and J is TRBJ1-3; D unresolved. Trimming removed 2 bases from V and 7 bases from J, with 3 bases in between. The germline gives CDR1 MDHEN, CDR2 SYDVKM. This CDR3 region has 11 residues. CDR3 sequence reads: CASSLSNTIYF. The DNA of the CDR3 is TGTGCCAGCAGTTTAAGCAACACCATATATTTT.

CDR3 protein: CASSPYGVSHEKLFF. The CDR3, as DNA: TGTGCCAGCTCACCGTACGGGGTATCTCATGAAAAACTGTTTTTT. The chain combines TRBV18 with TRBJ1-4, with unresolved D. With 3 bases removed from V and 6 bases from J, the gap between germline ends came to 14 bases. The CDR3 is 15 amino acids. The V gene's germline CDR1 is KGHSH and CDR2 LQKENI.

The V call is TRBV13, the J call TRBJ2-5, with D perhaps matching TRBD2 (5 bases). CDR1 PRHDT and CDR2 FYEKMQ come from the germline V gene (reference sequence). Trimming took 5 bases from V and 3 from J, leaving 13 bases between them. The CDR3 has 14 residues. DNA for the CDR3: TGTGCCAGCAGCCCCCCTCGGGGAGAAGAGACCCAGTACTTC. Encoded protein: CASSPPRGEETQYF.

The chain uses TRBV19 and TRBJ2-3, with TRBD1 as a possible D gene (7 bases). Germline V gives CDR1 LNHDA, CDR2 SQIVND (reference sequence). Trimming stripped 3 bases from V and 4 bases from J, with 14 bases between. This CDR3 spans 15 amino acids. The CDR3 here is CASSIRGAPADTQYF. The CDR3 DNA is TGTGCCAGTAGTATCAGGGGGGCGCCGGCAGATACGCAGTATTTT.

The V call is TRBV5-1, the J call TRBJ1-1, with 8 bases lining up with TRBD1. The V segment lost 0 bases and the J segment 7 bases; nucleotides outside the gene matches: 11. Germline V gene lookup returns CDR1 SGHRS and CDR2 YFSETQ. The CDR3 contains 16 residues. The CDR3: CASSLASLGQGNEAFF. CDR3 in DNA: TGCGCCAGCAGCTTGGCCTCATTAGGACAGGGCAATGAAGCTTTCTTT.

This rearrangement joins TRBV18 to TRBJ2-7, with D perhaps matching TRBD1 (6 bases). The CDR3 covers 13 residues. Per the germline V gene, CDR1 is KGHSH and CDR2 is LQKENI. The ends were cut back, 3 bases at V and 5 bases at J, with 11 bases in the middle. CDR3 nucleotides: TGTGCCAGCTCACCGGACAGATTCAACGAGCAGTACTTC. As protein: CASSPDRFNEQYF.

V gene TRBV9 combines with J gene TRBJ1-6; maybe TRBD1 (6 bases). Germline V lookup: CDR1 SGDLS, CDR2 YYNGEE. CDR3 size: 15 residues. Trimming took off 0 bases at V and 6 bases at J, with 10 bases between the two ends. This CDR3 is CASSVGSRGNSPLHF. The CDR3 DNA reads as TGTGCCAGCAGCGTAGGCAGCAGGGGTAATTCACCCCTCCACTTT.

V and J are TRBV28 and TRBJ1-2; D uncertain. The V end lost 3 bases, the J end lost 3 bases, and 14 bases lay between the germline ends. CDR1 and CDR2 from the germline V gene are MDHEN and SYDVKM. CDR3 length: 15 residues. In DNA form, the CDR3 reads TGTGCCAGCAGTTTGAGTTGGCAGGAGGACTATGGCTACACCTTC. Translating it yields CASSLSWQEDYGYTF.

The chain has TRBV11-3 and TRBJ1-6; D is ambiguous. V lost 5 bases to trimming and J lost 10 bases, with 6 bases between them. Germline-derived CDR1 and CDR2 are SGHNT and YENEEA. The CDR3 extends over 11 amino acids. In nucleotides, the CDR3 is TGTGCCAGCAGCCCCCTCTCACCCCTCCACTTT. Residues: CASSPLSPLHF.

About this clone: This CDR3 is also generated by other DNA sequences in the sample. The V call is TRBV5-1, the J call TRBJ2-2; 16 positions match TRBD2. The V segment lost 4 bases and the J segment 5 bases; nucleotides outside the gene matches: 2. Looked up from germline, CDR1 is SGHRS and CDR2 is YFSETQ. CDR3 length: 16 residues. CDR3 in amino acids: CASSTGLAGGTGELFF. DNA for the CDR3: TGCGCCAGCAGCACGGGACTAGCGGGGGGGACCGGGGAGCTGTTTTTT.

The chain links TRBV5-1 to TRBJ2-1, with D perhaps TRBD2 (6 bases). V lost 1 base and J lost 8, with 16 bases in between. Germline V CDR1 and CDR2: SGHRS, YFSETQ. This CDR3 is built from 15 residues. The CDR3, as DNA: TGCGCCAGCAGCTTGTCGGGGGACCCAGTACATGAGCAGTTCTTC. Its protein product is CASSLSGDPVHEQFF.

This chain connects TRBV9 to TRBJ2-3; D may be TRBD2 (5 bases). The CDR3 runs to 14 residues. V was shortened by 0 bases and J by 1 base, with 6 bases between the two germline ends. In germline, CDR1 is SGDLS, CDR2 YYNGEE. This CDR3 reads CASSVAAGTDTQYF. The DNA for the CDR3 is TGTGCCAGCAGCGTAGCAGCGGGCACAGATACGCAGTATTTT.

The rearrangement uses TRBV9 and TRBJ2-3, with 7 nucleotides matching TRBD2. Germline CDR1 is SGDLS and CDR2 is YYNGEE. V gave up 4 bases and J gave up 0 bases; unmatched junction bases: 2. The CDR3 sequence is 14 residues long. CDR3 loop: CASSSSGSTDTQYF. The CDR3 DNA follows: TGTGCCAGCAGCTCTAGCGGAAGCACAGATACGCAGTATTTT.

The V gene is TRBV11-2, the J gene TRBJ2-5; D is possibly TRBD1 (5 bases). Looked up from germline, CDR1 is SGHAT and CDR2 is FQNNGV. V was clipped by 2 bases and J by 5 bases, with 21 bases between them. This CDR3 is 17 amino acids long. In DNA, the CDR3 is TGTGCCAGCAGCTTACTGGCAGGGTTTGAATACGGGGAGACCCAGTACTTC. Amino acids: CASSLLAGFEYGETQYF.

V usage is TRBV11-3 and J usage is TRBJ1-4, with D tentatively TRBD1 (5 bases). CDR1 is SGHNT and CDR2 is YENEEA in the germline V gene. The CDR3 sequence is 14 residues long. V lost 1 base and J 7 bases, leaving 10 bases between the germline ends. The CDR3 sequence is CASSLVGHFEKLFF. The CDR3 DNA is TGTGCCAGCAGCTTAGTCGGACACTTTGAAAAACTGTTTTTT.

This clone is a singleton in its sample. The chain couples TRBV5-1 to TRBJ1-3; D uncertain. CDR3 length: 15 amino acids. Trimming stripped 1 base from V and 2 bases from J, with 10 bases between. Per the germline V gene, CDR1 is SGHRS and CDR2 is YFSETQ. This CDR3 is CASSLPSVAGNTIYF. For the CDR3, the DNA is TGCGCCAGCAGCTTGCCGTCGGTGGCTGGAAACACCATATATTTT. The variable domain in full, completed from reference TRBV5-1 and TRBJ1-3, reads KAGVTQTPRYLIKTRGQQVTLSCSPISGHRSVSWYQQTPGQGLQFLFEYFSETQRNKGNFPGRFSGRQFSNSRSEMNVSTLELGDSALYLCASSLPSVAGNTIYFGEGSWLTVV.

The DNA for the CDR3 is TGTGCCAGCAAGACAGGCCATCTCACCGAAGCTTTCTTT. The encoded protein is CASKTGHLTEAFF. The chain employs TRBV6-5 and TRBJ1-1; maybe TRBD1 (6 bases). Looked up from germline, CDR1 is MNHEY and CDR2 is SVGAGI. The CDR3 runs 13 residues. V lost 7 bases and J lost 8, with 17 bases in between.